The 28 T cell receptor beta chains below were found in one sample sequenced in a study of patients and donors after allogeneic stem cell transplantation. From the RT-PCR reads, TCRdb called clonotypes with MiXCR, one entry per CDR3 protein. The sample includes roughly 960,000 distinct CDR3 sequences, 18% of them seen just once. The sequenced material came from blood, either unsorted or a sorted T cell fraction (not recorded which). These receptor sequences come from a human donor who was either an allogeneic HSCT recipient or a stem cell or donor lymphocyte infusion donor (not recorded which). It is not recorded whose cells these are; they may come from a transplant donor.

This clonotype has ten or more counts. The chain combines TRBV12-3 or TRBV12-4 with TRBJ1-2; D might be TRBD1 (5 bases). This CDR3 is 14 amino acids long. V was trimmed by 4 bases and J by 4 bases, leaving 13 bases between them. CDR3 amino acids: CASSSQGDGYGYTF. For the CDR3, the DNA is TGTGCCAGCAGTTCTCAAGGGGACGGCTATGGCTACACCTTC.

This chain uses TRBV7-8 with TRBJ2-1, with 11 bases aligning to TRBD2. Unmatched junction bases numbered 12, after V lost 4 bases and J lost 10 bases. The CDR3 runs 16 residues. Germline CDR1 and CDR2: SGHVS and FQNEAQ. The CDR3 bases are TGTGCCAGCAGCTCACCCCAACTAGCGGGAGTCCAGGAGCAGTTCTTC. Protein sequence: CASSSPQLAGVQEQFF.

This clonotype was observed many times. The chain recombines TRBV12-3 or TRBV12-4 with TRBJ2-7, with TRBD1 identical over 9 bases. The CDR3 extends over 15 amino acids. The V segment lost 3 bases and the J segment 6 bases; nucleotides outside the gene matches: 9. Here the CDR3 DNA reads TGTGCCAGCAGTTTTCGGACAGGGGCCTCGATCGAGCAGTACTTC. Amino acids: CASSFRTGASIEQYF.

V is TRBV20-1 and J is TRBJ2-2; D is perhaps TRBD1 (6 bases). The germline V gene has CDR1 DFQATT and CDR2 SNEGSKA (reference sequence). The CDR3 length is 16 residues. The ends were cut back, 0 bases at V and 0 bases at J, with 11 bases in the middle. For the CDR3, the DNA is TGCAGTGCTAGAGAGGCCGGGACACCGAACACCGGGGAGCTGTTTTTT. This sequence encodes CSAREAGTPNTGELFF.

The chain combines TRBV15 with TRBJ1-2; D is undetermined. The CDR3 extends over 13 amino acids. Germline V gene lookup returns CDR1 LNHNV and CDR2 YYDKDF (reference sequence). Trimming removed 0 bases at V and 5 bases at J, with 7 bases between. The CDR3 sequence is CATSRDQGYGYTF. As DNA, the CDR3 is TGTGCCACCAGCAGAGATCAAGGGTATGGCTACACCTTC.

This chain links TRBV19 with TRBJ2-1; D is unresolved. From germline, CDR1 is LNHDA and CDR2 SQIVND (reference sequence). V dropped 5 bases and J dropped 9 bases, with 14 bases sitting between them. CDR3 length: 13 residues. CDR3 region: CASSRTSLREQFF. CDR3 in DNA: TGTGCCAGTAGTCGGACGTCGTTACGTGAGCAGTTCTTC. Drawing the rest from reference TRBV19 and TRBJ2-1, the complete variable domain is DGGITQSPKYLFRKEGQNVTLSCEQNLNHDAMYWYRQDPGQGLRLIYYSQIVNDFQKGDIAEGYSVSREKKESFPLTVTSAQKNPTAFYLCASSRTSLREQFFGPGTRLTVL.

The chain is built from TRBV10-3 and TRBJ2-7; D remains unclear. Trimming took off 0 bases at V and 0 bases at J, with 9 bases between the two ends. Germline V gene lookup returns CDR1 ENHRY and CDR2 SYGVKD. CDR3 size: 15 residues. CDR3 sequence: CAISESAVTSYEQYF. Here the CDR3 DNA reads TGTGCCATCAGTGAGTCGGCGGTGACCTCCTACGAGCAGTACTTC.

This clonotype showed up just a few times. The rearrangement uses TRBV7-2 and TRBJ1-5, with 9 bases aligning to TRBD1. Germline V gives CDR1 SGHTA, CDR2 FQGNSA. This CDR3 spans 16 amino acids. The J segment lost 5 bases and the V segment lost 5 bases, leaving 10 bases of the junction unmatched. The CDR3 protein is CASSPPYDRGYQPQHF. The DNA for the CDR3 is TGTGCCAGCAGCCCCCCCTATGACAGGGGGTATCAGCCCCAGCATTTT. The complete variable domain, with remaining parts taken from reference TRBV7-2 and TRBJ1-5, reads GAGVSQSPSNKVTEKGKDVELRCDPISGHTALYWYRQSLGQGLEFLIYFQGNSAPDKSGLPSDRFSAERTGGSVSTLTIQRTQQEDSAVYLCASSPPYDRGYQPQHFGDGTRLSIL.

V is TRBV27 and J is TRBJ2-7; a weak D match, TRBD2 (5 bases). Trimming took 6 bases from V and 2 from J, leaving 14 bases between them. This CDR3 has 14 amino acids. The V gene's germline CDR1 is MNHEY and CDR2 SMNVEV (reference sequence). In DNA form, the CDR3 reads TGTGCCAGCAGGCAGAGGGAGACGACCTACGAGCAGTACTTC. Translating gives CASRQRETTYEQYF.

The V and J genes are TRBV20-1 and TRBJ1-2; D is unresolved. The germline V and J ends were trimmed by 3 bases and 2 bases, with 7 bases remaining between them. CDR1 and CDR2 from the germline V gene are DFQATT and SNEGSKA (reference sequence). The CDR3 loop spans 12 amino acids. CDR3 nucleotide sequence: TGCAGTGCTAGGACCATCAACTATGGCTACACCTTC. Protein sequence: CSARTINYGYTF.

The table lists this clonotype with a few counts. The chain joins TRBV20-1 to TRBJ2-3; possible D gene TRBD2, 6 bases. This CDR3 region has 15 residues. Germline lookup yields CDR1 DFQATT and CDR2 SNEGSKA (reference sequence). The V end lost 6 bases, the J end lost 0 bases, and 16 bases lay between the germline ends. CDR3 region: CSAISSGRSTDTQYF. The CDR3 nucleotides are TGCAGTGCGATCTCGAGCGGGCGTAGCACAGATACGCAGTATTTT.

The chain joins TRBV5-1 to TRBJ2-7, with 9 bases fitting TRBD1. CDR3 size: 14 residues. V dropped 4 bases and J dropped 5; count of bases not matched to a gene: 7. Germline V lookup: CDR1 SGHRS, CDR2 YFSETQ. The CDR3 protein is CASSIRRTGDEQYF. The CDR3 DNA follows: TGCGCCAGCAGCATACGAAGGACAGGGGACGAGCAGTACTTC.

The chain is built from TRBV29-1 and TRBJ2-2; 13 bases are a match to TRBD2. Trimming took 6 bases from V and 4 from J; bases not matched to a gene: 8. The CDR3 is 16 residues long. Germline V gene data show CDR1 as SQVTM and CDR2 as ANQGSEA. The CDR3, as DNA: TGCAGCGTCAGGACTAGCGGGAGCGGAGGCACCGGGGAGCTGTTTTTT. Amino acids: CSVRTSGSGGTGELFF.

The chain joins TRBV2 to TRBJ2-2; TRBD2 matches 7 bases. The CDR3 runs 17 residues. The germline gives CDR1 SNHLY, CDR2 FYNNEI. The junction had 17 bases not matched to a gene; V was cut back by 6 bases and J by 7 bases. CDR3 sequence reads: CASSGRAGSREVGELFF. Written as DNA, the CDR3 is TGTGCCAGCAGCGGGAGAGCGGGGAGTAGAGAGGTCGGGGAGCTGTTTTTT.

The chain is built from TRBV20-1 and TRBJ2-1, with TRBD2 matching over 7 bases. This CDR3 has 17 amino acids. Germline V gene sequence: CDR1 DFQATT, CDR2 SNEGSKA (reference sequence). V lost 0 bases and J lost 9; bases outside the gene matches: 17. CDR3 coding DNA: TGCAGTGCTAGAGATCTCAGGGAGACTAGCATTCTATTTGAGCAGTTCTTC. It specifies CSARDLRETSILFEQFF.

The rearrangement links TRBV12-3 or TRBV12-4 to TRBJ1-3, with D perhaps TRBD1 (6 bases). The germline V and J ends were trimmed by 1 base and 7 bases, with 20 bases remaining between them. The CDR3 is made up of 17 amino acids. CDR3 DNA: TGTGCCAGCAGTTTAGGGGCCGGGACACTGAGGCTCAACACCATATATTTT. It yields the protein CASSLGAGTLRLNTIYF.

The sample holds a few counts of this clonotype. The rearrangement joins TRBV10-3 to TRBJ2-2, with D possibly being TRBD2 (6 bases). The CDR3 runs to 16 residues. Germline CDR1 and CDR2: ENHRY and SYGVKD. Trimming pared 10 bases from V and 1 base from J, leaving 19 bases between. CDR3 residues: CASTSLGGLNTGELFF. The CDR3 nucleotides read TGTGCCAGCACGTCTCTAGGAGGGTTGAACACCGGGGAGCTGTTTTTT.

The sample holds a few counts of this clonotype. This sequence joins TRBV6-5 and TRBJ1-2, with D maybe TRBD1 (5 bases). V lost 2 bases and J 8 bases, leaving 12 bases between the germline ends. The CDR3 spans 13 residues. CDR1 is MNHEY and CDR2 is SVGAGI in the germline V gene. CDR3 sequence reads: CASSYIGTRGYTF. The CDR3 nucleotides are TGTGCCAGCAGTTACATCGGGACTCGAGGCTACACCTTC.

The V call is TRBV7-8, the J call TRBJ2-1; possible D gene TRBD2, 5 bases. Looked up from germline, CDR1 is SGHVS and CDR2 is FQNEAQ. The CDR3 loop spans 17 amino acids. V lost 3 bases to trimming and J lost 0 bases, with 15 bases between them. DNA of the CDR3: TGTGCCAGCAGCTTCCCCTTACTGGGGAGCTCCTACAATGAGCAGTTCTTC. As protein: CASSFPLLGSSYNEQFF.

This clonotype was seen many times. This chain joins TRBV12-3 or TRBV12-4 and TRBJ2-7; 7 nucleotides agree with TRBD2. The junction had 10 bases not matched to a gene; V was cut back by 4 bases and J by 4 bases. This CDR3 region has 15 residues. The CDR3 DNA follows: TGTGCCAGCAGTTCCTCTCGGACTAGAGCTTACGAGCAGTACTTC. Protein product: CASSSSRTRAYEQYF.

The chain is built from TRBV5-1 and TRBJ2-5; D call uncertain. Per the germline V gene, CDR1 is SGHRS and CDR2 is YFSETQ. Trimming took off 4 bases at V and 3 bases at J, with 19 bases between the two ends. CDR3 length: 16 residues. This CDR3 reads CASSLDPWGLKETQYF. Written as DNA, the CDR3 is TGCGCCAGCAGCCTGGATCCTTGGGGTCTCAAAGAGACCCAGTACTTC.

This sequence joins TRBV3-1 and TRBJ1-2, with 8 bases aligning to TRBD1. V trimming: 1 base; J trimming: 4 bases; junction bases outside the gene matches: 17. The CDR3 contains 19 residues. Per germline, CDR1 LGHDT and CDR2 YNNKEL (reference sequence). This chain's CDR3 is CASSQGGETGVAVLYGYTF. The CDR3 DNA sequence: TGTGCCAGCAGCCAAGGGGGTGAGACAGGGGTCGCCGTACTCTATGGCTACACCTTC.

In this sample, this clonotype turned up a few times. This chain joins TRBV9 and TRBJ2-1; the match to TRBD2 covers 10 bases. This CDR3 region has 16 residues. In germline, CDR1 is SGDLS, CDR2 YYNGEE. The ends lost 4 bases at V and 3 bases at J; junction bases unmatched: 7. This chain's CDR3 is CASSTRPSGSYNEQFF. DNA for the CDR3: TGTGCCAGCAGCACCCGACCTAGCGGGAGCTACAATGAGCAGTTCTTC.

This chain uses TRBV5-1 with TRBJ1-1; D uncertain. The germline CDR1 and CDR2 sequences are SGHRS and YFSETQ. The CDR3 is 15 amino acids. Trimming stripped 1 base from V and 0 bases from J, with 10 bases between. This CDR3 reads CASSLTNTLNTEAFF. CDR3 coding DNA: TGCGCCAGCAGCTTGACCAACACCCTGAACACTGAAGCTTTCTTT.

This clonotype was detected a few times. CDR3 in DNA: TGTGCCAGCAGTTACCCTATAGCGGGGGGCCCTCTCGGCGAGCAGTACTTC. Its translation is CASSYPIAGGPLGEQYF. This sequence joins TRBV6-2 or TRBV6-3 and TRBJ2-7; 10 bases are a match to TRBD2. Germline CDR1 MNHEY, CDR2 SVGEGT. CDR3 length equals 17 residues. The V gene end was trimmed by 2 bases and the J gene end by 6 bases; junction bases not matched to a gene: 13.

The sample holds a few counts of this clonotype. Here the CDR3 reads CASSERPGSTEAFF. For the CDR3, the DNA is TGTGCCAGCAGTGAAAGACCGGGTTCCACTGAAGCTTTCTTT. The rearrangement links TRBV12-3 or TRBV12-4 to TRBJ1-1; D gene ambiguous. The CDR3 runs 14 residues. Trimming cost V 5 bases and J 4 bases, with 14 bases left between them.

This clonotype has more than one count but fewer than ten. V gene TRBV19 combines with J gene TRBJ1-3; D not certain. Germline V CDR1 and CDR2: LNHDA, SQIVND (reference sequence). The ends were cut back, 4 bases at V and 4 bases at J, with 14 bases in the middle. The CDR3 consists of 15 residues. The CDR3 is CASSRVGMPGNTIYF. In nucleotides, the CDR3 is TGTGCCAGTAGTAGGGTGGGAATGCCAGGAAACACCATATATTTT.

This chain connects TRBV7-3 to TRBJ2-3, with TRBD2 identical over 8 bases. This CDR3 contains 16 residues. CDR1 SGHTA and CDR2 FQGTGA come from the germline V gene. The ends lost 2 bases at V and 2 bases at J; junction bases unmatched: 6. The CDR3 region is CASSLGTSGHTDTQYF. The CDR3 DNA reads TGTGCCAGCAGCTTAGGAACTAGCGGACACACAGATACGCAGTATTTT.